Presented here are 15 T cell receptor beta chains from one specimen sequenced in a study of tumor and adjacent non-tumor tissue in lung cancer. RNA was extracted from bulk tissue without any cell sorting. More than 3 cm separated this lung sample from the edge of the tumor. A modified ARM-PCR protocol with three rounds of nested PCR amplified TCRbeta. MiXCR, run by TCRdb on the multiplex PCR reads, gives a single entry per CDR3 protein. The table includes about 67,000 distinct CDR3 sequences, approximately 73% detected once. Sequenced material: distant non-tumor lung tissue. The receptors come from a man aged 55-75 years with non-small cell lung cancer.

The chain carries TRBV6-5 and TRBJ1-2, with D perhaps TRBD1 (5 bases). Germline V lookup: CDR1 MNHEY, CDR2 SVGAGI. The CDR3 runs to 15 residues. Trimming removed 6 bases from V and 1 base from J, with 15 bases in between. CDR3 nucleotides: TGTGCCAGCAGACGACAGAGTGTGAATAACTATGGCTACACCTTC. This translates into CASRRQSVNNYGYTF.

As concerns this clonotype: The CDR3 does not close with the conserved phenylalanine or tryptophan, likely indicating a read error. The chain couples TRBV6-5 to TRBJ2-5; D is unclear. Germline loops: CDR1 MNHEY, CDR2 SVGAGI. CDR3 length: 11 amino acids. The V end was cut by 6 bases, the J end by 7 bases, with 9 bases between. The CDR3, as DNA: TGTGCCAGCAGAGGCGCGTTGACCCAGTACTTA. It encodes CASRGALTQYL.

Details on this clonotype: The conserved closing phenylalanine or tryptophan is absent in this CDR3, likely reflecting a read error. This chain joins TRBV24-1 and TRBJ1-5; D not certain. Germline assignment: CDR1 KGHDR and CDR2 SFDVKD. The CDR3 loop spans 13 amino acids. The CDR3 DNA sequence: TGTGTCACCCAACACGATAGCAATCAGCCCCAGCATTTG. Translated: CVTQHDSNQPQHL.

The chain uses TRBV5-1 and TRBJ2-2; 8 positions match TRBD2. In germline, CDR1 is SGHRS, CDR2 YFSETQ. The CDR3 covers 17 residues. V shed 0 bases, J shed 5 bases, and the junction held 9 bases outside the gene matches. The CDR3: CASSLVPGGPRTGELFF. CDR3 sequence (DNA): TGCGCCAGCAGCTTGGTCCCGGGAGGGCCGAGAACCGGGGAGCTGTTTTTT.

The rearrangement joins TRBV11-2 to TRBJ2-3; no firm D call. The V gene lost 5 bases and the J gene lost 4 bases, with 19 bases spanning the gap. This CDR3 region has 16 residues. The germline V gene encodes CDR1 SGHAT and CDR2 FQNNGV. The CDR3 protein is CASSPVGYPLPDTQYF. The CDR3 DNA reads TGTGCCAGCAGCCCGGTGGGTTACCCGCTTCCAGATACGCAGTATTTT.

This clonotype was counted a single time. An end of the junction differs from the germline gene, which may be a read error. CDR3 region: CTSNFLGLVKRWGTNEQFF. The CDR3, as DNA: TGTACCAGCAACTTCCTTGGACTAGTGAAAAGGTGGGGAACTAATGAGCAGTTCTTC. The chain is built from TRBV11-2 and TRBJ2-1; 7 bases fit TRBD2. CDR1 is SGHAT and CDR2 is FQNNGV in the germline V gene. The CDR3 has 19 amino acids.

Comment on this clonotype: One junction end does not reproduce the germline sequence, and a read error may be involved. V gene TRBV6-5 combines with J gene TRBJ2-2; 8 bases fit TRBD2. CDR1 and CDR2 from the germline V gene are MNHEY and SVGAGI. The CDR3 contains 16 residues. CDR3 sequence: CASSLSGTGCTGELLF. The CDR3 coding sequence is TGTGCCAGCAGTCTTAGCGGGACGGGATGCACCGGGGAGCTACTTTTT.

A note on this clonotype: The junction departs from germline at one end; a sequencing error may be responsible. The chain couples TRBV4-1 to TRBJ2-7; D remains ambiguous. The germline gives CDR1 MGHRA, CDR2 YSYEKL. This CDR3 spans 13 amino acids. The CDR3 nucleotides are TGCGCAAGCAGCCTCACCGGGTCTAGGGAGCAGTACTTC. Amino acids: CASSLTGSREQYF.

On this clonotype itself: Likely a read error: the CDR3 ends without its conserved phenylalanine or tryptophan. The chain employs TRBV10-2 and TRBJ2-1, with D possibly TRBD2 on 6 matching bases. Germline V gives CDR1 WSHSY, CDR2 SAAADI. The CDR3 consists of 15 residues. In DNA form, the CDR3 reads TGCACCAGCAGTGAGTCGGAGGAGGAGGGTAATGAGCAGTTCATC. Translating gives CTSSESEEEGNEQFI.

A note on this clonotype: A read error may explain this, as a much larger clone is one base away. The chain links TRBV5-1 to TRBJ2-1, with 8 bases fitting TRBD1. The V gene's germline CDR1 is SGHRS and CDR2 YFSETQ. This CDR3 contains 15 residues. J was trimmed by 5 bases and V by 0 bases; bases with no gene match: 4. Here the CDR3 reads CASSLGGTGDNEQFF. In DNA form, the CDR3 reads TGCGCCAGCAGCTTGGGGGGGACAGGTGACAATGAGCAGTTCTTC.

On this clonotype itself: The missing conserved phenylalanine or tryptophan at the end of this CDR3 makes a read error likely. The CDR3 DNA reads as TGCGCCAGCAGCCCCGGGACAGGGAGCTCCTACGAGCAGTACCTC. Translated: CASSPGTGSSYEQYL. V usage is TRBV4-1 and J usage is TRBJ2-7; 9 bases fit TRBD1. Germline values: CDR1 MGHRA, CDR2 YSYEKL. The length of the CDR3 is 15 residues. V was pared by 4 bases and J by 0 bases, with 4 bases of the junction left unmatched.

A note on this clonotype: One end of the junction varies from germline; a read error may be responsible. The gene calls are TRBV5-1 and TRBJ2-5; tentative D call: TRBD1 (6 bases). Looked up from germline, CDR1 is SGHRS and CDR2 is YFSETQ. The CDR3 is 16 amino acids. The CDR3 reads CTSSLGPAGDQETKYF. The DNA of the CDR3 is TGCACCAGCAGCTTGGGACCGGCAGGGGACCAAGAGACCAAGTACTTC.

Concerning this clonotype itself: Mismatch with germline at one junction end may stem from a read error. The chain carries TRBV6-5 and TRBJ1-1, with 9 bases matching TRBD1. The germline CDR1 and CDR2 sequences are MNHEY and SVGAGI. CDR3 length: 14 amino acids. Here the CDR3 DNA reads TGTGCCGGCAGTCTCGGACAGGGGAATACTGAAGCTTTGTTT. This encodes CAGSLGQGNTEALF.

In its sample, this clonotype was seen a few times. This sequence may be a read error, since a much larger clone differs from it by one base. This rearrangement joins TRBV7-8 to TRBJ1-3; D is perhaps TRBD1 (5 bases). This CDR3 is 18 amino acids long. V lost 1 base, J lost 4 bases, and 20 bases lay in between. Germline-derived CDR1 and CDR2 are SGHVS and FQNEAQ. In nucleotides, the CDR3 is TGTGCCAGCAGCTTAGACCCACGCTTGCCAGGGATCGGAAACACCATATATTTT. Its translation is CASSLDPRLPGIGNTIYF.

The chain links TRBV2 to TRBJ2-7; the match to TRBD2 covers 7 bases. The CDR3 sequence is 15 residues long. Per the germline V gene, CDR1 is SNHLY and CDR2 is FYNNEI. Trimming cost V 3 bases and J 7 bases; bases outside gene matches: 12. This CDR3 reads CASSESGRARGEQYF. The CDR3 region has the DNA TGTGCCAGCAGTGAGTCGGGGAGGGCCAGAGGTGAGCAGTACTTC.